Each of the 29 T cell receptor beta chains below was sequenced from the same sample in a study of Graves' ophthalmopathy and Graves' hyperthyroidism. RNA transcripts yielded amplified TCR beta CDR3 regions. Amplification began with first-round RT-PCR using HTBI primers, then second-round multiplex PCR was performed. TCRdb ran MiXCR on the multiplex PCR reads and lists one entry per CDR3 protein. The sample consists of around 1.1 million distinct CDR3 sequences, about 38% of them appearing once. The sequenced material came from peripheral blood or thyroid tissue (not recorded which). These receptors were collected from an adult man with Graves' hyperthyroidism.

The chain has TRBV7-9 and TRBJ1-4, with D unresolved. The V gene lost 2 bases and the J gene lost 7 bases, with 8 bases spanning the gap. CDR1 SEHNR and CDR2 FQNEAQ come from the germline V gene (reference sequence). This CDR3 contains 13 residues. CDR3 protein: CASSLRGVEKLFF. The CDR3 region has the DNA TGTGCCAGCAGCTTACGCGGCGTTGAAAAACTGTTTTTT.

This clonotype was counted many times. One end of the junction is discordant with germline, which a read error may explain. The CDR3 DNA reads as TGCAGCGTTGAAGGCGGAAGGGACAACCACTTC. This translates into CSVEGGRDNHF. V and J are TRBV29-1 and TRBJ1-2; the D gene is possibly TRBD1 (6 bases). The CDR3 extends over 11 amino acids. The V gene's germline CDR1 is SQVTM and CDR2 ANQGSEA.

This clonotype was detected ten times or more. The rearrangement links TRBV12-3 or TRBV12-4 to TRBJ1-1; possibly TRBD1 for D (5 bases). The CDR3 sequence is 14 residues long. V dropped 6 bases and J dropped 1 base, with 12 bases sitting between them. This chain's CDR3 is CASSPTGPNTEAFF. The CDR3 nucleotides read TGTGCCAGCAGCCCCACAGGACCGAACACTGAAGCTTTCTTT.

A few counts support this clonotype. The rearrangement uses TRBV28 and TRBJ1-2; D might be TRBD1 (5 bases). The CDR3 length is 15 residues. Trimming shortened V by 2 bases and J by 5 bases, and 15 bases separated the two germline ends. The germline V gene has CDR1 MDHEN and CDR2 SYDVKM. CDR3 in amino acids: CASSLGQGNEYGYTF. CDR3 sequence (DNA): TGTGCCAGCAGTTTAGGTCAGGGCAACGAGTATGGCTACACCTTC.

This clonotype was counted ten times or more. The chain couples TRBV7-2 to TRBJ2-7, with D uncertain. With 4 bases removed from V and 3 bases from J, the gap between germline ends came to 10 bases. The CDR3 is 13 residues long. From germline, CDR1 is SGHTA and CDR2 FQGNSA. The CDR3 region has the DNA TGTGCCAGCAGCTCCCCAATGGTCTACGAGCAGTACTTC. Amino acid sequence: CASSSPMVYEQYF.

This clonotype occurred a few times. The chain employs TRBV2 and TRBJ1-3; no clear D gene. Germline values: CDR1 SNHLY, CDR2 FYNNEI. The CDR3 is 12 amino acids. V was trimmed by 7 bases and J by 4 bases, leaving 8 bases between them. The CDR3 DNA follows: TGTGCCAGCACCGTCCAAGGAAACACCATATATTTT. Encoded protein: CASTVQGNTIYF.

The rearrangement links TRBV7-9 to TRBJ2-7; TRBD2 might be the D (6 bases). This CDR3 has 13 residues. The germline V and J ends were trimmed by 7 bases and 5 bases, with 15 bases remaining between them. Germline-derived CDR1 and CDR2 are SEHNR and FQNEAQ (reference sequence). CDR3 region: CASTPPGVHEQYF. CDR3 nucleotide sequence: TGTGCCAGCACCCCCCCGGGGGTCCACGAGCAGTACTTC. The full variable domain, its missing parts supplied by reference TRBV7-9 and TRBJ2-7, is DTGVSQNPRHKITKRGQNVTFRCDPISEHNRLYWYRQTLGQGPEFLTYFQNEAQLEKSRLLSDRFSAERPKGSFSTLEIQRTEQGDSAMYLCASTPPGVHEQYFGPGTRLTVT.

This rearrangement joins TRBV20-1 to TRBJ1-1; D perhaps matches TRBD1 (6 bases). Trimming cost V 4 bases and J 1 base, with 13 bases left between them. Germline assignment: CDR1 DFQATT and CDR2 SNEGSKA (reference sequence). The length of the CDR3 is 14 residues. This CDR3 reads CSATEGDSNTEAFF. CDR3 coding DNA: TGCAGTGCTACCGAGGGGGACTCGAACACTGAAGCTTTCTTT.

V and J are TRBV7-9 and TRBJ2-7, with 9 bases matching TRBD1. The CDR3 runs to 16 residues. The ends lost 2 bases at V and 1 base at J; junction bases unmatched: 6. Germline CDR1 and CDR2: SEHNR and FQNEAQ (reference sequence). The CDR3 spells CASSLPIGQGSYEQYF. In nucleotides, the CDR3 is TGTGCCAGCAGCTTACCTATAGGACAGGGGTCCTACGAGCAGTACTTC.

The chain carries TRBV10-3 and TRBJ2-7, with a possible D match to TRBD1 (5 bases). Germline CDR1 ENHRY, CDR2 SYGVKD. V was cut by 11 bases and J by 2 bases, with 22 bases left in between. The CDR3 extends over 15 amino acids. CDR3 protein: CAVSNPTATAYEQYF. The CDR3 region has the DNA TGTGCCGTCTCAAACCCGACAGCGACGGCCTACGAGCAGTACTTC.

In its sample, this clonotype was seen a few times. The chain employs TRBV11-2 and TRBJ1-1, with 7 bases aligning to TRBD1. Germline-derived CDR1 and CDR2 are SGHAT and FQNNGV. The V segment lost 5 bases and the J segment 1 base; nucleotides outside the gene matches: 13. This CDR3 is built from 17 residues. The CDR3 DNA reads as TGTGCCAGCAGCAAGACCGGGACAGAAAGCGGGAACACTGAAGCTTTCTTT. This gives the protein CASSKTGTESGNTEAFF.

This clonotype has ten or more counts. This rearrangement joins TRBV10-3 to TRBJ2-2; D possibly corresponds to TRBD2 (5 bases). The V and J ends lost 6 bases and 4 bases respectively, with 6 bases between them. This CDR3 comprises 12 residues. CDR1 and CDR2 (germline): ENHRY, SYGVKD. This CDR3 is CAIRAGTGELFF. In DNA form, the CDR3 reads TGTGCCATCAGGGCGGGCACCGGGGAGCTGTTTTTT.

This clonotype was seen many times. The chain recombines TRBV14 with TRBJ2-7, with a possible D match to TRBD1 (5 bases). This CDR3 region has 15 residues. V lost 1 base to trimming and J lost 9 bases, with 19 bases between them. From germline, CDR1 is SGHDN and CDR2 FVKESK. The CDR3 loop is CASSQVSPRQSRQYF. Here the CDR3 DNA reads TGTGCCAGCAGCCAAGTGTCCCCTCGACAGTCCCGGCAGTACTTC.

This clonotype appeared many times. The genes are TRBV2 and TRBJ1-2; maybe TRBD1 (5 bases). The CDR3 extends over 13 amino acids. Looked up from germline, CDR1 is SNHLY and CDR2 is FYNNEI. Trimming removed 1 base at V and 8 bases at J, with 11 bases between. CDR3 coding DNA: TGTGCCAGCAGTGAAGGGGGGTATTACGGCTACACCTTC. It encodes CASSEGGYYGYTF.

In its sample, this clonotype was seen many times. This chain links TRBV7-8 with TRBJ2-7, with TRBD2 as a possible D gene (7 bases). The CDR3 consists of 14 residues. V was trimmed by 2 bases and J by 6 bases, leaving 14 bases between them. Germline CDR1 is SGHVS and CDR2 is FQNEAQ. The CDR3 here is CASSLRRGPIEQYF. The CDR3 DNA reads as TGTGCCAGCAGCTTAAGGCGGGGGCCGATCGAGCAGTACTTC. Full variable domain (rest looked up from reference TRBV7-8 and TRBJ2-7): GAGVSQSPRYKVAKRGQDVALRCDPISGHVSLFWYQQALGQGPEFLTYFQNEAQLDKSGLPSDRFFAERPEGSVSTLKIQRTQQEDSAVYLCASSLRRGPIEQYFGPGTRLTVT.

This clonotype was counted a single time. The CDR3 loop is CSVEPASGRETQYF. The CDR3 region has the DNA TGCAGCGTTGAACCGGCTAGCGGGAGAGAGACCCAGTACTTC. The chain is built from TRBV29-1 and TRBJ2-5; 10 bases line up with TRBD2. From germline, CDR1 is SQVTM and CDR2 ANQGSEA. There are 14 residues in the CDR3. V shed 2 bases and J 4 bases; nucleotides not matched to a gene: 4.

This clonotype was observed at least ten times. The chain carries TRBV14 and TRBJ2-7; 7 bases fit TRBD1. The germline gives CDR1 SGHDN, CDR2 FVKESK. Trimming removed 4 bases from V and 5 bases from J; junction bases left unmatched: 11. The length of the CDR3 is 15 residues. CDR3 loop: CASSRQGSRFDEQYF. The CDR3 DNA sequence: TGTGCCAGCAGCCGACAGGGATCTCGTTTTGACGAGCAGTACTTC.

About this clonotype: A junction boundary mismatches the germline segment, possibly from a read error. V usage is TRBV10-2 and J usage is TRBJ2-7; 10 bases line up with TRBD2. Germline CDR1 reads WSHSY; CDR2 reads SAAADI. The CDR3 extends over 15 amino acids. This CDR3 reads CASSLSGGAVYEQYF. CDR3 sequence (DNA): TGTGCCAGCAGCCTCAGCGGGGGGGCGGTCTACGAGCAGTACTTC.

This chain links TRBV7-9 with TRBJ2-5, with D perhaps matching TRBD2 (6 bases). Near its end, the DNA agrees better with TRBJ2-7, so the J call may be wrong. Germline CDR1 is SEHNR and CDR2 is FQNEAQ (reference sequence). This CDR3 contains 15 residues. CDR3 loop: CASSAPSASSYEQYF. Here the CDR3 DNA reads TGTGCCAGCAGCGCACCTAGCGCGAGCTCCTACGAGCAGTACTTC.

The J gene is TRBJ2-1, the V gene TRBV10-3; D is perhaps TRBD1 (6 bases). The assigned J gene may be wrong: the sequence end matches TRBJ2-7 better. Germline V gives CDR1 ENHRY, CDR2 SYGVKD. The CDR3 runs 14 residues. This CDR3 is CASSLPYPRGEQYF. In nucleotides, the CDR3 is TGTGCCAGCAGCTTACCATATCCTAGGGGGGAGCAGTACTTC.

This sequence joins TRBV29-1 and TRBJ1-2; weak D call: TRBD1 (5 bases). Trimming took 7 bases from V and 3 from J, leaving 12 bases between them. This CDR3 is built from 12 residues. Germline V CDR1 and CDR2: SQVTM, ANQGSEA. The CDR3 loop is CSAYGTYYGYTF. The DNA for the CDR3 is TGCAGCGCCTACGGGACCTACTATGGCTACACCTTC.

The genes are TRBV12-3 or TRBV12-4 and TRBJ1-5; D remains ambiguous. The end of the DNA is better explained by TRBJ2-3, so the J call may be wrong. The CDR3 consists of 14 residues. DNA for the CDR3: TGTGCCAGCAGTAGCACCCAGGACCCCGGGCCCCAGTATTTT. Protein product: CASSSTQDPGPQYF.

V usage is TRBV29-1 and J usage is TRBJ2-7, with D perhaps matching TRBD1 (6 bases). The CDR3 is 13 amino acids. The V and J ends lost 2 bases and 2 bases respectively, with 10 bases between them. CDR1 is SQVTM, CDR2 ANQGSEA, per germline. The CDR3 loop reads CSVELGGPYEQYF. In nucleotides, the CDR3 is TGCAGCGTTGAATTAGGGGGTCCCTACGAGCAGTACTTC.

This clonotype was observed a handful of times. V gene TRBV7-9 combines with J gene TRBJ2-7, with TRBD1 as a possible D gene (6 bases). The germline V gene encodes CDR1 SEHNR and CDR2 FQNEAQ (reference sequence). This CDR3 contains 14 residues. V was trimmed by 3 bases and J by 5 bases, leaving 14 bases between them. CDR3 loop: CASSLPQGNHEQYF. CDR3 DNA: TGTGCCAGCAGCTTGCCACAGGGTAACCACGAGCAGTACTTC.

The chain joins TRBV4-3 to TRBJ2-7; TRBD1 matches 8 bases. The CDR3 contains 16 residues. After removal of 3 bases from V and 6 bases from J, the junction contained 13 bases not matched to a gene. CDR1 LGHNA and CDR2 YSLEER come from the germline V gene. CDR3: CASSHLHEPGGREQYF. The CDR3 DNA follows: TGCGCCAGCAGCCATCTGCACGAGCCAGGGGGCCGCGAGCAGTACTTC.

This clonotype has ten or more counts. This rearrangement joins TRBV7-2 to TRBJ1-1, with D possibly being TRBD1 (6 bases). CDR3 length: 13 residues. V lost 1 base, J lost 4 bases, and 7 bases lay in between. In germline, CDR1 is SGHTA, CDR2 FQGNSA. The CDR3 sequence is CASSLGTVTEAFF. CDR3 DNA sequence: TGTGCCAGCAGCTTAGGGACAGTCACTGAAGCTTTCTTT. Supplemented by reference TRBV7-2 and TRBJ1-1, the full variable domain reads GAGVSQSPSNKVTEKGKDVELRCDPISGHTALYWYRQSLGQGLEFLIYFQGNSAPDKSGLPSDRFSAERTGGSVSTLTIQRTQQEDSAVYLCASSLGTVTEAFFGQGTRLTVV.

This clonotype was seen a handful of times. In DNA, the CDR3 is TGTGCCAGCAGGAACGGTTTTGGCAGAACCTACGAGCAGTACTTC. The encoded protein is CASRNGFGRTYEQYF. The gene calls are TRBV6-6 and TRBJ2-7; D is ambiguous. V was trimmed by 6 bases and J by 2 bases, leaving 17 bases between them. CDR1 is MNHNY, CDR2 SVGAGI, per germline (reference sequence). This CDR3 is built from 15 residues.

In this sample, this clonotype turned up many times. This chain joins TRBV7-9 and TRBJ2-5; 9 nucleotides agree with TRBD2. V trimming: 4 bases; J trimming: 5 bases; junction bases outside the gene matches: 5. Germline CDR1 is SEHNR and CDR2 is FQNEAQ (reference sequence). This CDR3 is built from 14 residues. This CDR3 is CASSSSGKLETQYF. The CDR3 bases are TGTGCCAGCAGCTCTAGCGGGAAGTTGGAGACCCAGTACTTC. The full variable domain, rest sourced from reference TRBV7-9 and TRBJ2-5, is DTGVSQNPRHKITKRGQNVTFRCDPISEHNRLYWYRQTLGQGPEFLTYFQNEAQLEKSRLLSDRFSAERPKGSFSTLEIQRTEQGDSAMYLCASSSSGKLETQYFGPGTRLLVL.

This clonotype showed up many times. The gene calls are TRBV15 and TRBJ1-2; the D gene is possibly TRBD1 (5 bases). The CDR3 is made up of 14 amino acids. The germline V gene encodes CDR1 LNHNV and CDR2 YYDKDF (reference sequence). V was shortened by 1 base and J by 3 bases, with 9 bases between the two germline ends. CDR3 sequence (DNA): TGTGCCACCAGCAGAGTGGGACCGGACTATGGCTACACCTTC. This codes for CATSRVGPDYGYTF.